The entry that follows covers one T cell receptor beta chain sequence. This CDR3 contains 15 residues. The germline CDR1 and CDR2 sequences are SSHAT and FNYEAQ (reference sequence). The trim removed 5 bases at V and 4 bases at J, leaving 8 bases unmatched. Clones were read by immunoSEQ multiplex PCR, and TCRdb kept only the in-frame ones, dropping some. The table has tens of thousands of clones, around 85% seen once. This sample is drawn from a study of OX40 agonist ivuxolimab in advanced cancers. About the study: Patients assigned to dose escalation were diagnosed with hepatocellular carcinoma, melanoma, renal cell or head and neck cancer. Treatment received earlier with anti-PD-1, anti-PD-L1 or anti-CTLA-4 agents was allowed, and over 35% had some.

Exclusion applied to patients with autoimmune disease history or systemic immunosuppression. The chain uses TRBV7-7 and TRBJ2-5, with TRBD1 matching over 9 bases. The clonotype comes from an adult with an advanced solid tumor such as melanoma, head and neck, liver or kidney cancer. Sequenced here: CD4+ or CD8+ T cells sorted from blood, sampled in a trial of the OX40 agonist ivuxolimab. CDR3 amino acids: CASSSLGQGTETQYF. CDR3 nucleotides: TGTGCCAGCAGCAGCCTGGGACAGGGTACAGAGACCCAGTACTTC.